Following are 14 T cell receptor beta chains from one sample sequenced in a study of radiotherapy plus CTLA-4 blockade in lung cancer. Some clones are missing from TCRdb's copy, which holds only in-frame ones; the method was immunoSEQ multiplex PCR. Of 52,000 or so clones listed, under 85% are singletons. The sequenced sample was peripheral blood, obtained from a patient treated with radiotherapy plus ipilimumab. These receptors all stem from a human donor with non-small cell lung cancer who had a partial response to radiotherapy plus ipilimumab.

This rearrangement joins TRBV9 to TRBJ1-6, with unresolved D. Looked up from germline, CDR1 is SGDLS and CDR2 is YYNGEE. The CDR3 is 15 amino acids. V was shortened by 0 bases and J by 4 bases, with 8 bases between the two germline ends. CDR3 residues: CASSVETRYNSPLHF. The CDR3 DNA follows: TGTGCCAGCAGCGTAGAGACACGATATAATTCACCCCTCCACTTT.

The chain couples TRBV5-4 to TRBJ1-2; D is perhaps TRBD1 (6 bases). The CDR3 loop spans 15 amino acids. Trimming pared 0 bases from V and 7 bases from J, leaving 16 bases between. The V gene's germline CDR1 is SGHNT and CDR2 YYREEE (reference sequence). The CDR3 DNA reads TGTGCCAGCAGCTTGGATCGTGAACAGGGTCGTGGCTACACCTTC. This translates into CASSLDREQGRGYTF.

The rearrangement uses TRBV6-1 and TRBJ1-3, with 11 positions matching TRBD1. This CDR3 is 15 amino acids long. The trim removed 6 bases at V and 4 bases at J, leaving 5 bases unmatched. CDR1 and CDR2 (germline): MNHNS, SASEGT. The CDR3 coding sequence is TGTGCCAGCAGGGACAGGGGGCGCTCGGGAAACACCATATATTTT. It encodes CASRDRGRSGNTIYF.

The chain has TRBV6-1 and TRBJ2-3, with 10 bases fitting TRBD1. The V gene end was trimmed by 5 bases and the J gene end by 1 base; junction bases not matched to a gene: 3. This CDR3 is 15 amino acids long. In germline, CDR1 is MNHNS, CDR2 SASEGT. CDR3 loop: CASSPGTGGTDTQYF. In DNA form, the CDR3 reads TGTGCCAGCAGTCCCGGGACAGGGGGCACAGATACGCAGTATTTT.

J is TRBJ2-1 and V is TRBV19; 8 bases line up with TRBD2. Germline V CDR1 and CDR2: LNHDA, SQIVND (reference sequence). The J segment lost 8 bases and the V segment lost 6 bases, leaving 12 bases of the junction unmatched. This CDR3 is 15 amino acids long. The CDR3 DNA reads as TGTGCCAGTAGCAAACTAGCGGCCACCGCCGATGAGCAGTTCTTC. It translates to CASSKLAATADEQFF.

V is TRBV11-2 and J is TRBJ2-3; D possibly corresponds to TRBD2 (7 bases). This CDR3 is built from 16 residues. The ends were cut back, 5 bases at V and 2 bases at J, with 17 bases in the middle. CDR1 is SGHAT and CDR2 is FQNNGV in the germline V gene. CDR3 sequence (DNA): TGTGCCAGCAGCCCAGGGCCGGGGGGCTCCACAGATACGCAGTATTTT. Translation gives CASSPGPGGSTDTQYF.

CDR3 DNA sequence: TGTGCCAGCAGCAAACAGGGGGAGGATGAGACCCAGTACTTC. It translates to CASSKQGEDETQYF. The chain uses TRBV6-1 and TRBJ2-5, with TRBD1 identical over 8 bases. CDR1 and CDR2 (germline): MNHNS, SASEGT. V lost 6 bases and J lost 5; bases outside the gene matches: 8. This CDR3 comprises 14 residues.

The chain joins TRBV12-5 to TRBJ1-1, with D tentatively TRBD1 (6 bases). V lost 0 bases, J lost 1 base, and 18 bases lay in between. CDR3 length: 18 amino acids. From germline, CDR1 is LGHNT and CDR2 FRNRAP. CDR3 DNA: TGTGCTAGTGGTTTGGTAATAGGAGGGGGGGTTGGGAACACTGAAGCTTTCTTT. Amino acids: CASGLVIGGGVGNTEAFF.

In this sample, this clone turned up once. The chain joins TRBV19 to TRBJ1-2; TRBD1 aligns across 8 bases. The CDR3 loop spans 17 amino acids. After removal of 3 bases from V and 5 bases from J, the junction contained 14 bases not matched to a gene. Germline V CDR1 and CDR2: LNHDA, SQIVND (reference sequence). CDR3 nucleotides: TGTGCCAGTAGTATTCGAGGCCCAGGGGGCGCAGGATATGGCTACACCTTC. It is translated as CASSIRGPGGAGYGYTF.

The CDR3 region has the DNA TGTGCCAGCAGCTTGACAGGGAGGGAGAATTCACCCCTCCACTTT. Translating it yields CASSLTGRENSPLHF. V is TRBV5-6 and J is TRBJ1-6, with D perhaps matching TRBD1 (6 bases). The CDR3 length is 15 residues. CDR1 is SGHDT and CDR2 is YYEEEE in the germline V gene. The V end lost 1 base, the J end lost 7 bases, and 12 bases lay between the germline ends.

This clone was picked up one time. As DNA, the CDR3 is TGTGCCACCAAGCCCAGCGGCACAGATACGCAGTATTTT. This sequence encodes CATKPSGTDTQYF. The chain combines TRBV6-5 with TRBJ2-3, with D unclear. This CDR3 has 13 amino acids. The ends were cut back, 10 bases at V and 1 base at J, with 12 bases in the middle. Looked up from germline, CDR1 is MNHEY and CDR2 is SVGAGI.

A single count supports this clone. The chain has TRBV7-3 and TRBJ2-1; TRBD2 agrees at 12 bases. V lost 5 bases, J lost 8 bases, and 4 bases stayed unmatched. This CDR3 is built from 14 residues. Germline loops: CDR1 SGHTA, CDR2 FQGTGA. The CDR3 bases are TGTGCCAGCAGCCCTAGCGGGGGGGCCTATGAGCAGTTCTTC. Translating it yields CASSPSGGAYEQFF.

The V and J genes are TRBV6-5 and TRBJ1-4; maybe TRBD1 (5 bases). Looked up from germline, CDR1 is MNHEY and CDR2 is SVGAGI. V was shortened by 2 bases and J by 6 bases, with 13 bases between the two germline ends. The CDR3 is 15 residues long. DNA of the CDR3: TGTGCCAGCAGTTACCTCCAGGGAGGGGATGAAAAACTGTTTTTT. Translating gives CASSYLQGGDEKLFF.

V and J are TRBV28 and TRBJ1-2; D possibly corresponds to TRBD1 (5 bases). This CDR3 spans 14 amino acids. Between the trimmed V and J ends, which lost 1 base and 4 bases, there was a span of 10 bases. Germline V gives CDR1 MDHEN, CDR2 SYDVKM. The CDR3 protein is CASSLYSGGYGYTF. The CDR3 DNA reads TGTGCCAGCAGTTTATATTCCGGGGGCTATGGCTACACCTTC.